This T cell receptor (beta chain) was sequenced in a study of T cells after yellow fever vaccination. Each CDR3 protein is one row after TCRdb ran MiXCR on the 5' RACE reads. Altogether about 550,000 distinct CDR3 sequences are present, about 19% being singletons, with the ten largest covering 14%. Points on this clonotype: The antigen is unknown.

CDR1 LGHNA and CDR2 YNFKEQ come from the germline V gene. CDR3 length: 17 amino acids. With 0 bases removed from V and 0 bases from J, the gap between germline ends came to 15 bases. Whole-study findings and limits: Though weaker, the secondary response peaked faster, on day 5 versus 15.

This sequence joins TRBV4-2 and TRBJ2-7, with D maybe TRBD2 (6 bases). This receptor was taken from a man aged 25 to 40 who received the YFV17D yellow fever vaccine. Sequenced material: PBMCs, taken 15 days after the yellow fever booster vaccination. CDR3 coding DNA: TGTGCCAGCAGCCAAGATACCGTCCTAGCGAGCTCCTACGAGCAGTACTTC. Amino acid sequence: CASSQDTVLASSYEQYF.